A selection of T cell receptor beta chains follows, all from one sample in a study of T cell repertoires in aging, cancer and after chemotherapy. TCRdb re-called the multiplex PCR reads through MiXCR, storing one row per CDR3 protein. The sample has 9,000 or so distinct CDR3 sequences; just under 40% are singletons. Material for sequencing was blood. These receptors came from a human donor in good health. Both conserved end residues are part of each CDR3. The order of the fields is V gene, J gene, D gene, clone size, CDR3 DNA, CDR3 protein. D genes are given only for firm matches. Clone size is stated in some rows and not others, as once, few, many or a class when expanded.

V: TRBV5-4
J: TRBJ2-1
D: TRBD2
size: -
DNA: TGTGCCAGCAAAATTAGCGGGGGCTGGAGTGAGCAGTTCTTC
CDR3: CASKISGGWSEQFF

V: TRBV15
J: TRBJ1-6
D: -
size: medium-sized
DNA: TGTGCCACCAGCCCGGGACCCAACAATTCACCCCTCCACTTT
CDR3: CATSPGPNNSPLHF

V: TRBV6-5
J: TRBJ2-1
D: -
size: few
DNA: TGTGCCAGCAGCTCCGGGGGCCTGACTCACAATGAGCAGTTCTTC
CDR3: CASSSGGLTHNEQFF

V: TRBV30
J: TRBJ2-6
D: -
size: few
DNA: TGTGCCTGGACGAAGGGAGGTGGGGCCAACGTCCTGACTTTC
CDR3: CAWTKGGGANVLTF

V: TRBV11-3
J: TRBJ2-7
D: TRBD1
size: -
DNA: TGTGCCAGCAGCTTAGTTAGTCCGGCTGGCCGGACAGGGGTAGTGGTCGAGCAGTACTTC
CDR3: CASSLVSPAGRTGVVVEQYF

V: TRBV12-3/TRBV12-4
J: TRBJ2-1
D: TRBD2
size: few
DNA: TGTGCCAGCAGCCCTCGGTCCTTTTACCGCGGGAGGGACGGTGAGCAGTTCTTC
CDR3: CASSPRSFYRGRDGEQFF

V: TRBV5-6
J: TRBJ1-5
D: TRBD1
size: few
DNA: TGTGCCAGCAGCTTTTGGGACAGGGCTCAGCCCCAGCATTTT
CDR3: CASSFWDRAQPQHF

V: TRBV29-1
J: TRBJ2-7
D: -
size: few
DNA: TGCAGCGGTGGGAGGAGTTCATACGAGCAGTACTTC
CDR3: CSGGRSSYEQYF

V: TRBV19
J: TRBJ1-6
D: TRBD1
size: -
DNA: TGTGCCAGTAGTACAACCGGGACAGACATTATAGCCCTCCACTTT
CDR3: CASSTTGTDIIALHF

V: TRBV6-1
J: TRBJ2-7
D: TRBD1
size: -
DNA: TGTGCCAGCAGAAAATACCGGGACAGCACCTACGAGCAGTACTTC
CDR3: CASRKYRDSTYEQYF

V: TRBV18
J: TRBJ2-3
D: TRBD2
size: -
DNA: TGTGCCAGCTCACTAACCGGGACTAGTTATCCGACAGATACGCAGTATTTT
CDR3: CASSLTGTSYPTDTQYF

V: TRBV5-4
J: TRBJ1-3
D: -
size: few
DNA: TGTGCCAGCAGCTTGAGTGGGGGATACGGTGGAAACACCATATATTTT
CDR3: CASSLSGGYGGNTIYF

V: TRBV10-2
J: TRBJ1-5
D: -
size: -
DNA: TGCGCCAGCAGCGGACAGTTTAATCAGCCCCAGCATTTT
CDR3: CASSGQFNQPQHF

V: TRBV29-1
J: TRBJ1-2
D: TRBD1
size: -
DNA: TGCAGCGTTAGGACAGGGGACCACTATGGCTACACCTTC
CDR3: CSVRTGDHYGYTF

V: TRBV19
J: TRBJ2-7
D: TRBD1
size: -
DNA: TGTGCCAGTAGTATAAAGGGACAGGGGTCTTACTACGAGCAGTACTTC
CDR3: CASSIKGQGSYYEQYF

V: TRBV10-3
J: TRBJ2-5
D: -
size: -
DNA: TGTGCCAGCAGTACGCTCATAAGGGAGGCGGGGGAGACCCAGTACTTC
CDR3: CASSTLIREAGETQYF

V: TRBV20-1
J: TRBJ2-5
D: TRBD1
size: -
DNA: TGCAGTGCTAGAAGGGCAGGGGGCAAGGAGACCCAGTACTTC
CDR3: CSARRAGGKETQYF

V: TRBV6-2/TRBV6-3
J: TRBJ1-4
D: -
size: few
DNA: TGTGCCAGCAGTTTTAAGATGGTGGGCCAGGGGCTGTTTTTT
CDR3: CASSFKMVGQGLFF

V: TRBV19
J: TRBJ1-2
D: -
size: few
DNA: TGTGCCAGTAGTCAGGGGCTTGCTAACTATGGCTACACCTTC
CDR3: CASSQGLANYGYTF

V: TRBV19
J: TRBJ1-1
D: -
size: -
DNA: TGTGCCAGTAGTATAAGGGGGGGTGAAGCTTTCTTT
CDR3: CASSIRGGEAFF

V: TRBV20-1
J: TRBJ2-3
D: -
size: -
DNA: TGCAGTGCCGAAGGGCATGGCACAGATACGCAGTATTTT
CDR3: CSAEGHGTDTQYF

V: TRBV7-6
J: TRBJ2-1
D: -
size: -
DNA: TGTGCCAGCAGCCCAAGAACAGGGTACAATGAGCAGTTCTTC
CDR3: CASSPRTGYNEQFF

V: TRBV5-6
J: TRBJ2-7
D: -
size: -
DNA: TGTGCCAGCAGCGATCAGTCCTACGAGCAGTACTTC
CDR3: CASSDQSYEQYF

V: TRBV19
J: TRBJ2-7
D: -
size: few
DNA: TGTGCCAGTAGTATACAGGATCTGTTTGGCGAGCAGTACTTC
CDR3: CASSIQDLFGEQYF

V: TRBV30
J: TRBJ1-4
D: -
size: -
DNA: TGTGCCTGGGGAGCGGCGAGGGAAAAACTGTTTTTT
CDR3: CAWGAAREKLFF

V: TRBV7-6
J: TRBJ2-7
D: -
size: -
DNA: TGTGCCAGCAGCGTGGGGTCAGGGGAGCAGTACTTC
CDR3: CASSVGSGEQYF

V: TRBV6-5
J: TRBJ2-7
D: -
size: -
DNA: TGTGCCAGCAGTTACTCCGGCAGGCACTACGAGCAGTACTTC
CDR3: CASSYSGRHYEQYF

V: TRBV29-1
J: TRBJ2-2
D: TRBD1
size: medium-sized
DNA: TGCAGCGTTCAATCGGGGACAGGGAACACCGGGGAGCTGTTTTTT
CDR3: CSVQSGTGNTGELFF

V: TRBV18
J: TRBJ2-3
D: -
size: -
DNA: TGTGCCAGCTCACCACTGGCTAGCACAGATACGCAGTATTTT
CDR3: CASSPLASTDTQYF

V: TRBV29-1
J: TRBJ2-1
D: -
size: -
DNA: TGCAGCGTTAGGGCTAGCGACCACCCCTCCTACAATGAGCAGTTCTTC
CDR3: CSVRASDHPSYNEQFF

V: TRBV4-3
J: TRBJ1-1
D: -
size: -
DNA: TGCGCCAGCAGCCAAGGGACGTGGAGCACTGAAGCTTTCTTT
CDR3: CASSQGTWSTEAFF

V: TRBV6-2/TRBV6-3
J: TRBJ2-1
D: -
size: -
DNA: TGTGCCAGCAGTTTAGATAGGAGTGAGCAGTTCTTC
CDR3: CASSLDRSEQFF

V: TRBV13
J: TRBJ2-7
D: -
size: -
DNA: TGTGCCAGCAGCTTAGCAGGACCTTACGAGCAGTACTTC
CDR3: CASSLAGPYEQYF

V: TRBV7-9
J: TRBJ2-7
D: -
size: -
DNA: TGTGCCAGCAGCCCGTCGGGGCCATCCTACGAGCAGTACTTC
CDR3: CASSPSGPSYEQYF

V: TRBV6-1
J: TRBJ1-3
D: -
size: -
DNA: TGTGCCAGCAGTCCAGGGCGGCTCGGAAACACCATATATTTT
CDR3: CASSPGRLGNTIYF